This record concerns one TCR beta chain sequence. Antigen: not known. TCRdb keeps only in-frame clones here, not all; method: immunoSEQ multiplex PCR. The sample consists of fewer than 200,000 clones, approximately 87% of them appearing once. The data were obtained in a study of cytomegalovirus exposure and HLA in healthy donors. Findings and caveats of the study: Most sequenced TCRs were rare (though some public TCRs occurred in many donors).

Germline CDR1 LNHDA, CDR2 SQIVND (reference sequence). V lost 8 bases and J lost 5; bases outside the gene matches: 9. The CDR3 contains 15 residues. Sequenced input: PBMCs. The origin of this receptor is a woman aged 30 to 39 in good health and CMV-seronegative. The chain couples TRBV19 to TRBJ1-6, with 7 nucleotides matching TRBD1. Here the CDR3 reads CASCDTGTDNSPLHF. The DNA for the CDR3 is TGTGCCAGTTGTGATACCGGGACAGATAATTCACCCCTCCACTTT. The full variable domain, rest sourced from reference TRBV19 and TRBJ1-6, is DGGITQSPKYLFRKEGQNVTLSCEQNLNHDAMYWYRQDPGQGLRLIYYSQIVNDFQKGDIAEGYSVSREKKESFPLTVTSAQKNPTAFYLCASCDTGTDNSPLHFGNGTRLTVT.